These T cell receptor beta chains were read from a single sample in a study of blood T cell repertoires in COVID-19. Sequencing used immunoSEQ multiplex PCR; TCRdb keeps in-frame clones, though not all of them. Of about 130,000 clones in the sample, around 88% were seen once. Sequencing was carried out using peripheral blood. These receptors were obtained from a woman aged 50 to 60 who had recovered from COVID-19. The CDR3 runs from the conserved cysteine through the conserved F or W. D genes are given only for firm matches. For some rows the clone size is stated as once, few or many, or as a class when expanded; others skip it.

d_gene,abundance,j_gene,len,v_gene,CDR3nt,CDR3aa
TRBD1,NA,TRBJ1-2,19,TRBV6-1,TGTGCCAGCAGTGGTGGGGCGAGACAGGGGCTTCCCTCACCCTATGGCTACACCTTC,CASSGGARQGLPSPYGYTF
NA,NA,TRBJ2-5,17,TRBV7-8,TGTGCCAGTACCGTTAGCCGTTCCACCGGCCTACAAGAGACCCAGTACTTC,CASTVSRSTGLQETQYF
NA,few,TRBJ1-1,11,TRBV6-5,TGTGCCAGCAGCACAGGGACTGAAGCTTTCTTT,CASSTGTEAFF
NA,NA,TRBJ2-2,18,TRBV24-1,TGTGCCACCAGTGAACCCCCCCGAGGCAGGGGAAACACCGGGGAGCTGTTTTTT,CATSEPPRGRGNTGELFF
NA,NA,TRBJ1-1,14,TRBV7-9,TGTGCCAGCACCAAACCGTTAAGAGGCACTGAAGCTTTCTTT,CASTKPLRGTEAFF
TRBD1,NA,TRBJ1-2,15,TRBV5-5,TGTGCCAGCAGCACGGGACAGGCTTCTTGGTATGGCTACACCTTC,CASSTGQASWYGYTF
NA,NA,TRBJ2-4,18,TRBV7-2,TGTGCCAGCAGCCCTCGTGGGACAATAACTCAGGCCAAAAACATTCAGTACTTC,CASSPRGTITQAKNIQYF
TRBD2,NA,TRBJ2-1,17,TRBV7-2,TGTGCCAGCACCTCCCCTCTATACGGGGGGGCCTACAATGAGCAGTTCTTC,CASTSPLYGGAYNEQFF
TRBD1,NA,TRBJ2-3,14,TRBV5-4,TGTGCCAGCAGCTTGGAACAGGGGGCAAATACGCAGTATTTT,CASSLEQGANTQYF
NA,NA,TRBJ1-2,16,TRBV5-5,TGTGCCAGCAGCTCGGCGGCTCGCAAGGGGCCCTATGGCTACACCTTC,CASSSAARKGPYGYTF
NA,NA,TRBJ1-5,12,TRBV29-1,TGCAGCGTTGCAGGTAGGAATCAGCCCCAGCATTTT,CSVAGRNQPQHF
NA,NA,TRBJ2-7,16,TRBV24-1,TGTGCCACCAGTGATTCACAGGTGAGGAAGGAAGGCGAGCAGTACTTC,CATSDSQVRKEGEQYF
NA,NA,TRBJ1-6,15,TRBV3-1/TRBV3-2,TGTGCCAGCAGCCTGTTTGACAGCCTTGATTCACCCCTCCACTTT,CASSLFDSLDSPLHF
NA,NA,TRBJ1-3,15,TRBV6-5,TGTGCCAGCAGTTATCAGGCTGGTTCTGGAAACACCATATATTTT,CASSYQAGSGNTIYF
NA,NA,TRBJ1-6,15,TRBV7-6,TGTGCCAGCAGCCCAATGGAGGCAGATAATTCACCCCTCCACTTT,CASSPMEADNSPLHF
TRBD1,NA,TRBJ2-1,14,TRBV2,TGTGCCAGCAATTCCCAGGGGGCCTACAATGAGCAGTTCTTC,CASNSQGAYNEQFF
NA,many,TRBJ2-7,14,TRBV7-9,TGTGCCAGCAGCCCGTCCGGTTATCACTACGAGCAGTACTTC,CASSPSGYHYEQYF
NA,few,TRBJ1-1,16,TRBV27,TGTGCCAGCAGTTTGTTAAGGGGGGGCCTGAACACTGAAGCTTTCTTT,CASSLLRGGLNTEAFF
NA,NA,TRBJ1-2,13,TRBV24-1,TGTGCCACCAGTGATCCAGGGAGGAATGGCTACACCTTC,CATSDPGRNGYTF
NA,NA,TRBJ1-2,13,TRBV11-2,TGTGCCAGCAGCGCCGGGACAAACTATGGCTACACCTTC,CASSAGTNYGYTF
NA,NA,TRBJ1-5,14,TRBV18,TGTGCCAGCTCACCACGAGGTTCGAATCAGCCCCAGCATTTT,CASSPRGSNQPQHF
NA,NA,TRBJ1-2,14,TRBV3-1/TRBV3-2,TGTGCCAGCAGCCAAGGCCCTATGGACTATGGCTACACCTTC,CASSQGPMDYGYTF
NA,NA,TRBJ1-1,13,TRBV9,TGTGCCAGCAGCACCGGGGTGAACACTGAAGCTTTCTTT,CASSTGVNTEAFF
NA,NA,TRBJ2-1,13,TRBV7-6,TGTGCCAGCAGCCTCCAGAAATACAATGAGCAGTTCTTC,CASSLQKYNEQFF